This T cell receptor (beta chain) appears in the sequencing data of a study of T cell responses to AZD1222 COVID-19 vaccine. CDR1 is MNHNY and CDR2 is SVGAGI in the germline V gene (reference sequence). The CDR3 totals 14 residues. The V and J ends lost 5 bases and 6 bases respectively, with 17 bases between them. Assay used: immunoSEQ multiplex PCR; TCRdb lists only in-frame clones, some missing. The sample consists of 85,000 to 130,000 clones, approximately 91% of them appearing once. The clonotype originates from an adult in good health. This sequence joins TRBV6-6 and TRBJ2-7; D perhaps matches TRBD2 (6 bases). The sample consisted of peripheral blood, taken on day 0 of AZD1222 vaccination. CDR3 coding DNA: TGTGCCAGCAGTGAGACTAGAGGAGTTAGCGAGCAGTACTTC. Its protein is CASSETRGVSEQYF.